These 4 T cell receptor beta chains came from one sample sequenced in a study of blood T cells in healthy people across ages. Together with a sample-barcoded 5' primer, a J-beta primer mix was included in a second PCR lasting about 7 to 11 cycles. TCRdb recomputed calls from the 5' RACE reads with MiXCR, one row per CDR3 protein. Seen here are 800,000 or so distinct CDR3 sequences, about 42% observed once, and the top ten hold approximately 18%. What was sequenced was blood. All receptors come from a man at least 80 years old in good health.

The chain joins TRBV7-2 to TRBJ2-1; TRBD2 agrees at 10 bases. This CDR3 spans 17 amino acids. The J segment lost 2 bases and the V segment lost 7 bases, leaving 11 bases of the junction unmatched. The V gene's germline CDR1 is SGHTA and CDR2 FQGNSA. The CDR3 DNA follows: TGTGCCAGCACCCCAGAAGCGGGAGGGCCTCCCTACAATGAGCAGTTCTTC. Protein sequence: CASTPEAGGPPYNEQFF.

CDR3 sequence: CASSGSAGRDSLHF. The CDR3 DNA reads as TGTGCCAGTTCCGGATCCGCAGGCCGGGACAGTCTCCACTTT. The chain employs TRBV3-1 and TRBJ1-6; 7 nucleotides match TRBD1. In germline, CDR1 is LGHDT, CDR2 YNNKEL (reference sequence). With V trimmed by 9 bases and J by 16 bases, 18 bases remained unmatched. The CDR3 extends over 14 amino acids.

A remark on this clonotype: A much larger clone differs from this one at a single base, so this may be a read error. This rearrangement joins TRBV11-1 to TRBJ2-7; D is possibly TRBD2 (7 bases). The CDR3 consists of 15 residues. Trimming shortened V by 4 bases and J by 3 bases, and 16 bases separated the two germline ends. In germline, CDR1 is SGHAT, CDR2 FQDESV (reference sequence). Here the CDR3 DNA reads TGTGCCAGCAGCTGGGGGGCGGCGGGAGTCTACGAGCAGTACTTC. Translation: CASSWGAAGVYEQYF.

The chain links TRBV7-9 to TRBJ1-2, with 8 nucleotides matching TRBD1. CDR3 length: 10 amino acids. Germline values: CDR1 SEHNR, CDR2 FQNEAQ (reference sequence). V lost 5 bases, J lost 12 bases, and 2 bases stayed unmatched. The CDR3 here is CASSPGGHTF. In DNA form, the CDR3 reads TGTGCCAGCAGCCCAGGGGGCCACACCTTC.